The rows below give T cell receptor beta chains drawn from one sample of a study of blood T cell repertoires in COVID-19. This table comes from immunoSEQ multiplex PCR, and its TCRdb copy is limited to in-frame clones, with some not included. The sample lists fewer than 350,000 clones, approximately 91% occurring once. Sequencing used peripheral blood. All receptors come from a man aged 18 to 30 with active or convalescent COVID-19. CDR3s include the opening cysteine and the closing phenylalanine or tryptophan. The D gene is left open where the match is weak. Size tells how often a clone was seen (once, few, many) or the class of an expanded clone, and some rows leave it out.

len | abundance | j_gene | v_gene | d_gene | CDR3aa | CDR3nt
20 | - | TRBJ1-6 | TRBV15 | - | CATSTSNIRWGQSYNSPLHF | TGTGCCACCAGCACATCCAACATCCGGTGGGGGCAGTCCTATAATTCACCCCTCCACTTT
13 | - | TRBJ1-2 | TRBV19 | TRBD1 | CASSLGQGYGYTF | TGTGCCAGTAGTCTGGGACAGGGCTATGGCTACACCTTC
18 | - | TRBJ2-3 | TRBV5-1 | TRBD2 | CASSRRPSGGWSTDTQYF | TGCGCCAGCAGCCGGAGACCTAGCGGGGGATGGAGCACAGATACGCAGTATTTT
16 | - | TRBJ1-2 | TRBV7-8 | TRBD1 | CASSPNRDRKNYGYTF | TGTGCCAGCAGCCCTAACCGGGACAGAAAAAACTATGGCTACACCTTC
13 | - | TRBJ2-7 | TRBV5-6 | - | CASSKTASYEQYF | TGTGCCAGCAGCAAGACAGCCTCCTACGAGCAGTACTTC
15 | - | TRBJ1-2 | TRBV6-1 | - | CASSEGGGAGDGYTF | TGTGCCAGCAGTGAAGGAGGGGGGGCAGGGGATGGCTACACCTTC
12 | - | TRBJ2-7 | TRBV5-1 | - | CASRTEVREQYF | TGCGCCAGCAGGACTGAGGTGCGCGAGCAGTACTTC
15 | - | TRBJ1-5 | TRBV18 | - | CASSPAPGRNQPQHF | TGTGCCAGCTCACCTGCCCCAGGGCGAAATCAGCCCCAGCATTTT
14 | - | TRBJ2-2 | TRBV19 | - | CASSIALGTGELFF | TGTGCCAGTAGTATAGCACTCGGCACCGGGGAGCTGTTTTTT
13 | - | TRBJ1-2 | TRBV12-3/TRBV12-4 | TRBD1 | CASSPTGSYGYTF | TGTGCCAGCAGTCCGACAGGGAGCTATGGCTACACCTTC
14 | - | TRBJ2-7 | TRBV15 | - | CATSSGGPPYEQYF | TGTGCCACCAGCAGCGGGGGGCCCCCCTACGAGCAGTACTTC
14 | few | TRBJ1-2 | TRBV9 | - | CASSVAGGTYGYTF | TGTGCCAGCAGCGTGGCCGGCGGGACCTATGGCTACACCTTC
16 | many | TRBJ2-2 | TRBV7-2 | TRBD2 | CASSPQAGGLTGELFF | TGTGCCAGCAGCCCCCAGGCGGGGGGGCTAACCGGGGAGCTGTTTTTT
15 | - | TRBJ1-5 | TRBV9 | - | CASSVSSDSTQPQHF | TGTGCCAGCAGCGTCTCCTCGGACTCGACTCAGCCCCAGCATTTT
15 | - | TRBJ1-5 | TRBV21-1 | - | CASSKDQNSNQPQHF | TGTGCCAGCAGCAAAGATCAGAATAGCAATCAGCCCCAGCATTTT
14 | - | TRBJ1-1 | TRBV7-2 | - | CASSEGGGGTEAFF | TGTGCCAGCAGCGAGGGGGGGGGTGGCACTGAAGCTTTCTTT
15 | few | TRBJ1-3 | TRBV14 | - | CASSHWDFSGNTIYF | TGTGCCAGCAGCCACTGGGACTTTTCCGGAAACACCATATATTTT
15 | few | TRBJ1-4 | TRBV2 | - | CASRQGVYSNEKLFF | TGTGCCAGCAGGCAAGGGGTGTATTCTAATGAAAAACTGTTTTTT
12 | - | TRBJ1-3 | TRBV19 | - | CATEEAGNTIYF | TGTGCCACCGAGGAAGCTGGAAACACCATATATTTT
13 | - | TRBJ1-3 | TRBV9 | - | CASSGDMGNTIYF | TGTGCCAGCAGCGGTGACATGGGAAACACCATATATTTT
15 | - | TRBJ2-1 | TRBV19 | TRBD2 | CASSIYAGGYNEQFF | TGTGCCAGTAGTATCTATGCGGGGGGGTACAATGAGCAGTTCTTC
17 | - | TRBJ1-3 | TRBV5-3 | - | CARSLVRVLIPGNTIYF | TGTGCCAGAAGCTTGGTCAGGGTGCTTATCCCTGGAAACACCATATATTTT
15 | - | TRBJ2-1 | TRBV7-2 | TRBD2 | CASSSPSGGGREQFF | TGTGCCAGCAGCTCCCCTAGCGGGGGGGGCCGTGAGCAGTTCTTC
13 | - | TRBJ1-2 | TRBV19 | TRBD1 | CASTSTGGYGYTF | TGTGCCAGTACTTCGACAGGGGGGTATGGCTACACCTTC
14 | - | TRBJ2-1 | TRBV9 | - | CASSVDGGRDEQFF | TGTGCCAGCAGCGTAGATGGAGGGCGGGATGAGCAGTTCTTC
15 | - | TRBJ2-2 | TRBV9 | TRBD2 | CASSGSGGWSGELFF | TGTGCCAGCAGCGGTAGCGGGGGCTGGAGCGGGGAGCTGTTTTTT
12 | few | TRBJ2-7 | TRBV10-3 | - | CATRQANYEQYF | TGTGCCACCCGACAGGCTAACTACGAGCAGTACTTC
15 | - | TRBJ1-1 | TRBV27 | - | CASSLSGGWGTEAFF | TGTGCCAGCAGTCTGTCGGGGGGCTGGGGCACTGAAGCTTTCTTT